One sample yielded the 27 T cell receptor beta chains listed below, sequenced in a study of cytomegalovirus exposure and HLA in healthy donors (dated by TCRdb to the late 2010s). The method behind the library was the immunoSEQ multiplex PCR assay. The multiplex PCR relied on a mix of 60 forward primers for TCR Vbeta segments and 13 reverse primers for TCR Jbeta segments. As stored in TCRdb, this immuneACCESS dataset retains in-frame rearrangements with V and J assigned. A fraction of the clones does not appear; measured against another copy, unresolved V genes explain less than half of the discrepancy, and the remainder lacks a known reason. The sample table contains around 99,000 clones; only one count was recorded for less than 65% of them. The top ten hold about 6.7% of the sample. Material for sequencing was PBMCs. These receptors came from a woman aged 30 to 39 in good health and CMV-seronegative.

This clone was seen repeatedly, ten times or more. The chain has TRBV25-1 and TRBJ1-4; D not resolved. V lost 5 bases to trimming and J lost 4 bases, with 17 bases between them. Germline V CDR1 and CDR2: MGHDK, SYGVNS. The CDR3 is 16 residues long. The CDR3 sequence is CASSPVRSADNEKLFF. In nucleotides, the CDR3 is TGTGCCAGCAGTCCCGTTAGATCGGCGGATAATGAAAAACTGTTTTTT.

The gene calls are TRBV23-1 and TRBJ2-3; 11 nucleotides align to TRBD2. TRBV23-1 falls under the ORF class, with uncertain function. Trimming removed 8 bases from V and 2 bases from J; junction bases left unmatched: 12. This CDR3 has 17 amino acids. The CDR3 protein is CASVKPGLAEPTDTQYF. The CDR3 DNA follows: TGCGCCAGCGTCAAACCGGGACTAGCGGAACCCACAGATACGCAGTATTTT.

The chain is built from TRBV5-1 and TRBJ1-2; 7 positions agree with TRBD1. Germline lookup yields CDR1 SGHRS and CDR2 YFSETQ. Trimming at V came to 5 bases and at J to 4 bases, leaving 8 bases not matched to a gene. The CDR3 is 14 residues long. The CDR3 nucleotides read TGCGCCAGCAGAGAAACCGGACAGGTCTATGGCTACACCTTC. It specifies CASRETGQVYGYTF.

This clone has just a few counts. Other DNA sequences in this sample translate to the same CDR3. This chain links TRBV4-2 with TRBJ2-7; D unclear. There are 12 residues in the CDR3. Germline CDR1 LGHNA, CDR2 YNFKEQ. V was clipped by 1 base and J by 6 bases, with 7 bases between them. The CDR3 DNA is TGTGCCAGCAGCCAAGTGGCCAGCGAGCAGTACTTC. The encoded protein is CASSQVASEQYF.

J is TRBJ2-1 and V is TRBV6-4; TRBD2 matches at 7 bases. CDR1 and CDR2 (germline): MRHNA, SNTAGT. The J segment lost 6 bases and the V segment lost 7 bases, leaving 18 bases of the junction unmatched. The CDR3 loop spans 17 amino acids. The CDR3 nucleotides are TGTGCCAGCAAGGGAGGGAGCCCGCGGGACCCCTTCAATGAGCAGTTCTTC. Its protein is CASKGGSPRDPFNEQFF.

This clone was observed a few times. In the same sample, other DNA sequences code for this CDR3. The chain uses TRBV4-3 and TRBJ2-1; 8 nucleotides match TRBD2. This CDR3 spans 15 amino acids. Unmatched junction bases numbered 3, after V lost 2 bases and J lost 3 bases. Germline-derived CDR1 and CDR2 are LGHNA and YSLEER. CDR3 coding DNA: TGCGCCAGCAGCCAACTAGCGGGCGACTACAATGAGCAGTTCTTC. As protein: CASSQLAGDYNEQFF.

This sequence joins TRBV21-1 and TRBJ1-5; TRBD1 is taken as the D call from the table, unchecked against the DNA. TRBV21-1 is assigned pseudogene status. This CDR3 is 17 amino acids long. The CDR3 spells CASSKVGDRGLHQPQHF. DNA for the CDR3: TGTGCCAGCAGCAAAGTGGGAGACAGGGGGCTTCATCAGCCCCAGCATTTT.

The rearrangement uses TRBV5-1 and TRBJ2-3; 9 nucleotides agree with TRBD2. The CDR3 loop spans 16 amino acids. The V gene end was trimmed by 6 bases and the J gene end by 3 bases; junction bases not matched to a gene: 11. Germline V gives CDR1 SGHRS, CDR2 YFSETQ. CDR3 amino acids: CASKTGASGETDTQYF. As DNA, the CDR3 is TGCGCCAGCAAAACGGGGGCTAGCGGGGAGACAGATACGCAGTATTTT.

This chain links TRBV5-4 with TRBJ1-3, with TRBD1 matching 8 bases. From germline, CDR1 is SGHNT and CDR2 YYREEE (reference sequence). Unmatched junction bases numbered 9, after V lost 7 bases and J lost 0 bases. The CDR3 is 16 amino acids. The CDR3 region is CASSGQDTLSGNTIYF. The CDR3 bases are TGTGCCAGCTCGGGACAGGACACGCTCTCTGGAAACACCATATATTTT.

The J gene is TRBJ2-7, the V gene TRBV7-9, with D possibly being TRBD1 (5 bases). Germline-derived CDR1 and CDR2 are SEHNR and FQNEAQ (reference sequence). This CDR3 comprises 14 residues. Trimming pared 3 bases from V and 2 bases from J, leaving 11 bases between. CDR3 in amino acids: CASSFFVRAYEQYF. The DNA for the CDR3 is TGTGCCAGCAGCTTTTTTGTCAGGGCCTACGAGCAGTACTTC.

V usage is TRBV28 and J usage is TRBJ1-2; 7 nucleotides line up with TRBD1. CDR1 MDHEN and CDR2 SYDVKM come from the germline V gene. The ends lost 6 bases at V and 4 bases at J; junction bases unmatched: 17. The CDR3 runs to 17 residues. CDR3 loop: CASRPRDSLTLTYGYTF. CDR3 nucleotide sequence: TGTGCCAGCAGGCCAAGGGACAGCCTTACCTTAACCTATGGCTACACCTTC.

Concerning this clone: The same CDR3 can be traced to other DNA sequences in this sample. J is TRBJ1-2 and V is TRBV11-2; 7 bases fit TRBD1. In germline, CDR1 is SGHAT, CDR2 FQNNGV. V lost 1 base to trimming and J lost 4 bases; unmatched junction nucleotides: 0. The CDR3 covers 13 residues. The DNA of the CDR3 is TGTGCCAGCAGCTTAGGGACAGGCTATGGCTACACCTTC. Encoded protein: CASSLGTGYGYTF.

V gene TRBV18 combines with J gene TRBJ2-7; 11 nucleotides match TRBD2. From germline, CDR1 is KGHSH and CDR2 LQKENI. The CDR3 sequence is 15 residues long. V dropped 3 bases and J dropped 3; count of bases not matched to a gene: 4. CDR3 amino acids: CASSPGLAGGYEQYF. The CDR3 coding sequence is TGTGCCAGCTCACCGGGTCTAGCGGGGGGCTACGAGCAGTACTTC.

This clone has a handful of counts. The chain has TRBV7-2 and TRBJ2-7; 7 bases are a match to TRBD2. Germline V lookup: CDR1 SGHTA, CDR2 FQGNSA. This CDR3 is 15 amino acids long. The V and J ends lost 5 bases and 0 bases, in that order; junction bases with no gene match: 7. CDR3 sequence: CASSPLAYFSYEQYF. The CDR3 nucleotides read TGTGCCAGCAGCCCACTAGCGTATTTCTCCTACGAGCAGTACTTC.

J is TRBJ2-1 and V is TRBV19; the D gene is possibly TRBD1 (6 bases). V was clipped by 9 bases and J by 4 bases, with 10 bases between them. Germline loops: CDR1 LNHDA, CDR2 SQIVND (reference sequence). The CDR3 loop spans 12 amino acids. The CDR3 protein is CASSDSYNEQFF. The CDR3 bases are TGTGCCAGCTCGGACAGTTACAATGAGCAGTTCTTC.

This clone appeared a few times. The chain couples TRBV18 to TRBJ1-1; TRBD1 might be the D (5 bases). The CDR3 loop spans 12 amino acids. Trimming pared 1 base from V and 11 bases from J, leaving 11 bases between. Germline lookup yields CDR1 KGHSH and CDR2 LQKENI. The CDR3 DNA reads TGTGCCAGCTCACCACTTGAAGGGGATGCTTTCTTT. As protein: CASSPLEGDAFF.

The chain carries TRBV5-1 and TRBJ2-5; 9 bases are shared with TRBD1. This CDR3 spans 14 amino acids. CDR1 is SGHRS, CDR2 YFSETQ, per germline. V dropped 7 bases and J dropped 2; count of bases not matched to a gene: 6. The CDR3 region has the DNA TGCGCCAGCGGCAGGGGACAGGGACAAGAGACCCAGTACTTC. This sequence encodes CASGRGQGQETQYF.

This chain uses TRBV15 with TRBJ1-2; 7 bases line up with TRBD1. The V gene's germline CDR1 is LNHNV and CDR2 YYDKDF (reference sequence). This CDR3 has 16 amino acids. Germline trimming cut 4 bases from V and 7 bases from J; bases unmatched to any gene: 15. The CDR3 loop reads CATSTHPADRATGYTF. The CDR3 nucleotides read TGTGCCACCAGCACCCACCCAGCCGACAGGGCTACTGGCTACACCTTC.

The chain employs TRBV7-9 and TRBJ2-2; D uncertain. The germline V gene has CDR1 SEHNR and CDR2 FQNEAQ (reference sequence). V was pared by 5 bases and J by 5 bases, with 15 bases between. The CDR3 sequence is 15 residues long. As DNA, the CDR3 is TGTGCCAGCAGCACGGGTCCCGGTGGGACCGGGGAGCTGTTTTTT. It codes for CASSTGPGGTGELFF. Full variable domain (missing parts from reference TRBV7-9 and TRBJ2-2): DTGVSQNPRHKITKRGQNVTFRCDPISEHNRLYWYRQTLGQGPEFLTYFQNEAQLEKSRLLSDRFSAERPKGSFSTLEIQRTEQGDSAMYLCASSTGPGGTGELFFGEGSRLTVL.

The chain employs TRBV28 and TRBJ2-1, with unresolved D. V lost 5 bases, J lost 6 bases, and 11 bases lay in between. The germline V gene encodes CDR1 MDHEN and CDR2 SYDVKM. The CDR3 sequence is 13 residues long. The CDR3 nucleotides are TGTGCCAGCAGTCCAGCTAGTGGCAATGAGCAGTTCTTC. This sequence encodes CASSPASGNEQFF.

This clone has just one count. The rearrangement uses TRBV6-1 and TRBJ1-2; D remains unclear. V lost 2 bases to trimming and J lost 8 bases, with 12 bases between them. The V gene's germline CDR1 is MNHNS and CDR2 SASEGT. CDR3 length: 13 amino acids. The CDR3 bases are TGTGCCAGCAGTGAAAAGCGGGGTGTCGGCTACACCTTC. It specifies CASSEKRGVGYTF.

The chain has TRBV14 and TRBJ2-4; D not resolved. The CDR3 runs to 12 residues. The germline V gene encodes CDR1 SGHDN and CDR2 FVKESK. Trimming shortened V by 2 bases and J by 6 bases, and 5 bases separated the two germline ends. Here the CDR3 reads CASSQSSNIQYF. CDR3 sequence (DNA): TGTGCCAGCAGCCAATCCTCAAACATTCAGTACTTC. Full variable domain (outside the CDR3, taken from reference TRBV14 and TRBJ2-4): EAGVTQFPSHSVIEKGQTVTLRCDPISGHDNLYWYRRVMGKEIKFLLHFVKESKQDESGMPNNRFLAERTGGTYSTLKVQPAELEDSGVYFCASSQSSNIQYFGAGTRLSVL.

This clone was counted only a few times. This chain links TRBV29-1 with TRBJ1-2, with D possibly being TRBD1 (6 bases). This CDR3 is 13 amino acids long. CDR1 and CDR2 from the germline V gene are SQVTM and ANQGSEA. Trimming shortened V by 6 bases and J by 4 bases, and 15 bases separated the two germline ends. The CDR3 region has the DNA TGCAGCGTCGCTCAGGGGCAGTCCTATGGCTACACCTTC. It translates to CSVAQGQSYGYTF.

The rearrangement joins TRBV5-1 to TRBJ2-5; possibly TRBD2 for D (5 bases). V shed 2 bases and J shed 2 bases, with 10 bases lying between them. The CDR3 runs 14 residues. CDR1 and CDR2 from the germline V gene are SGHRS and YFSETQ. As DNA, the CDR3 is TGCGCCAGCAGCTTTACGGGGATTCAAGAGACCCAGTACTTC. Amino acid sequence: CASSFTGIQETQYF.

The rearrangement links TRBV4-3 to TRBJ2-1; no firm D call. V was clipped by 0 bases and J by 15 bases, with 15 bases between them. Germline-derived CDR1 and CDR2 are LGHNA and YSLEER. This CDR3 has 13 residues. CDR3 bases: TGCGCCAGCAGCCAAGATTTTACTACCCCAAGGTTCTTC. Protein sequence: CASSQDFTTPRFF.

CDR3 DNA sequence: TGCGCCAGCAGCCCCGGACTAGCGGGGGGGGCCTACGAGCAGTACTTC. Its protein is CASSPGLAGGAYEQYF. This chain links TRBV5-1 with TRBJ2-7; 15 bases are shared with TRBD2. V shed 4 bases and J 2 bases; nucleotides not matched to a gene: 4. The CDR3 is made up of 16 amino acids. Germline lookup yields CDR1 SGHRS and CDR2 YFSETQ. Looking up the rest from reference TRBV5-1 and TRBJ2-7 gives the full variable domain: KAGVTQTPRYLIKTRGQQVTLSCSPISGHRSVSWYQQTPGQGLQFLFEYFSETQRNKGNFPGRFSGRQFSNSRSEMNVSTLELGDSALYLCASSPGLAGGAYEQYFGPGTRLTVT.

The rearrangement uses TRBV7-9 and TRBJ2-7; no reliable D call. V gave up 5 bases and J gave up 2 bases, with 10 bases separating them. Germline lookup yields CDR1 SEHNR and CDR2 FQNEAQ (reference sequence). This CDR3 spans 13 amino acids. The CDR3 loop is CASSPMAPYEQYF. CDR3 nucleotide sequence: TGTGCCAGCAGCCCGATGGCCCCCTACGAGCAGTACTTC. Full variable domain (missing parts from reference TRBV7-9 and TRBJ2-7): DTGVSQNPRHKITKRGQNVTFRCDPISEHNRLYWYRQTLGQGPEFLTYFQNEAQLEKSRLLSDRFSAERPKGSFSTLEIQRTEQGDSAMYLCASSPMAPYEQYFGPGTRLTVT.